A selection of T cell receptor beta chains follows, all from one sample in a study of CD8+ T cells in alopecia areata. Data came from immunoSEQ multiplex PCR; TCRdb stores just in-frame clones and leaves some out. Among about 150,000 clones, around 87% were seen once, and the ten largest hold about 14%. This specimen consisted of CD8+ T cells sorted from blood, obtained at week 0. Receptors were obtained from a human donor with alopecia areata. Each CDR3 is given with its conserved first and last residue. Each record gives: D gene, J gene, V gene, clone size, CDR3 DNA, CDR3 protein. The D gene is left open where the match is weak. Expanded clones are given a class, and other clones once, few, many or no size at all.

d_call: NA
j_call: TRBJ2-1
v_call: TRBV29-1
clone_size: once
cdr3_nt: TGCAGCGTTCAAGGAATTTACAATGAGCAGTTCTTC
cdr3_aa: CSVQGIYNEQFF

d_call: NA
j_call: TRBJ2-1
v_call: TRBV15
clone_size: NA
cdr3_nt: TGTGCCACCAGCCCTACCCTGGCAGCCAATGAGCAGTTCTTC
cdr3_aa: CATSPTLAANEQFF

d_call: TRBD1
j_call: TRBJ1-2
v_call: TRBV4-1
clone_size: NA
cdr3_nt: TGCGCCAGCAGCCAAGGGACAGGCCACTATGGCTACACCTTC
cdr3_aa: CASSQGTGHYGYTF

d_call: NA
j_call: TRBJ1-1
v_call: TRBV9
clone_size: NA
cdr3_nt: TGTGCCAGCAGCCCGACAGGGAACACTGAAGCTTTCTTT
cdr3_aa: CASSPTGNTEAFF

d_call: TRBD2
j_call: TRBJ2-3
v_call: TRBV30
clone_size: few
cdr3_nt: TGTGCCTGGAGGGCTAGCGGCTCTAGCACAGATACGCAGTATTTT
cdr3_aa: CAWRASGSSTDTQYF

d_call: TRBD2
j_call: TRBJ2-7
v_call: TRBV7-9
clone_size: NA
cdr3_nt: TGTGCCAGCAGCTTAGGCGGGAGGCCGGGCGAGCAGTACTTC
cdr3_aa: CASSLGGRPGEQYF

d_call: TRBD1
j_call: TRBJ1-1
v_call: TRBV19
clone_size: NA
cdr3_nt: TGTGCCAGTAGTCCTGACCGGGACAGGGAAACTGAAGCTTTCTTT
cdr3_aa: CASSPDRDRETEAFF

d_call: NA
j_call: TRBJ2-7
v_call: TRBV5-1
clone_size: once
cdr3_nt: TGCGCCAGCAGCTTGGCTCTGGGGGTCCTGAACGAGCAGTACTTC
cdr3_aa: CASSLALGVLNEQYF

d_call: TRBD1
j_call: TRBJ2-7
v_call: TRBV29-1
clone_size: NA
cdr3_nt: TGCAGCGTTGGCCGGGACAGGGCCCTTGGGGAGCAGTACTTC
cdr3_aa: CSVGRDRALGEQYF

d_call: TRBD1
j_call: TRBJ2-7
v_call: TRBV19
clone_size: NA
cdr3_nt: TGTGCCAGTAGTCCCGGGACAGGGGGTTACGAGCAGTACTTC
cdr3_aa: CASSPGTGGYEQYF

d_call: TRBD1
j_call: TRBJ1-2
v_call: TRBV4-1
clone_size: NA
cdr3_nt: TGCGCCAGCAGCCAAGGGGGAATAGGGACAGGGGTCGACGGCTACACCTTC
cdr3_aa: CASSQGGIGTGVDGYTF

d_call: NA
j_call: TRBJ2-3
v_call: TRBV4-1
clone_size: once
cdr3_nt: TGCGCCAGCAGCCAAGTAGGAGACAGAAGCACAGATACGCAGTATTTT
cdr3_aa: CASSQVGDRSTDTQYF

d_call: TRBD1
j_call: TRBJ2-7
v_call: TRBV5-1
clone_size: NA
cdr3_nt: TGCGCCAGCAGCTTGGGACAGGGGAACCACGAGCAGTACTTC
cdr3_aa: CASSLGQGNHEQYF

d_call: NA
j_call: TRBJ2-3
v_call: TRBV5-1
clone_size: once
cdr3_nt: TGCGCCAGCAGCTTGGCGGGCCAGTACCTACCCTATACGCAGTATTTT
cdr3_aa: CASSLAGQYLPYTQYF

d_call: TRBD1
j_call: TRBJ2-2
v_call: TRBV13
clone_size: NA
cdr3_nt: TGTGCCAGCAGCTTTGGGACAGGGTACACCGGGGAGCTGTTTTTT
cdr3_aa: CASSFGTGYTGELFF

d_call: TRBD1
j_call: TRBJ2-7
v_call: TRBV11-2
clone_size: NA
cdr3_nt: TGTGCCAGCAGCTTAGCGACAGGGATCCACGAGCAGTACTTC
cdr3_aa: CASSLATGIHEQYF

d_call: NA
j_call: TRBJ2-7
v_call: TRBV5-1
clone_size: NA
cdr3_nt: TGCGCCAGCAGCTTGGGGGCAGGAGCCTACGAGCAGTACTTC
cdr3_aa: CASSLGAGAYEQYF

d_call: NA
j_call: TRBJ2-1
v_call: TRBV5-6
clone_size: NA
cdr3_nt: TGTGCCAGCAGCTTAGGGCGACTAGTTGATGAGCAGTTCTTC
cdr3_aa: CASSLGRLVDEQFF

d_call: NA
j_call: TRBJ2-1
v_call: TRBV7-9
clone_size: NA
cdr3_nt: TGTGCCAGCAGGGTAGCGGAATACAATGAGCAGTTCTTC
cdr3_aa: CASRVAEYNEQFF

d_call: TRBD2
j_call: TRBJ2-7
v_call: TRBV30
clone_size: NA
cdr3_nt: TGTGCCTGGACTAGCGGGACCGCCCGCGAGCAGTACTTC
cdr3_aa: CAWTSGTAREQYF

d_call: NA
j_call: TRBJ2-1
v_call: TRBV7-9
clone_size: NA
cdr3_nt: TGTGCCAGCAGCCAAACTCCGAGCTCCTACAATGAGCAGTTCTTC
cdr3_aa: CASSQTPSSYNEQFF

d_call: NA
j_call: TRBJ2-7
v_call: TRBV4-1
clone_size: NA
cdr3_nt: TGCGCCAGCAGCCAAGGGGCCGGTACCTACGAGCAGTACTTC
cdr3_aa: CASSQGAGTYEQYF

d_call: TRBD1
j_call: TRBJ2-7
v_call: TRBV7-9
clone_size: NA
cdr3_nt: TGTGCCAGCAGCCACGGGACAGTAGAGCAGTACTTC
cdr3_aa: CASSHGTVEQYF

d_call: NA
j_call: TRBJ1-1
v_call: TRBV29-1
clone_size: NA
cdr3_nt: TGCAGCGTTGAACAGGCGGGGAGCCCAGACCTGAGAGCTTTCTTT
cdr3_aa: CSVEQAGSPDLRAFF

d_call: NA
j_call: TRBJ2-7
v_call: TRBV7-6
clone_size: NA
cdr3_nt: TGTGCCAGCAGCTTAGCACCTTCAGGGGACCACGAGCAGTACTTC
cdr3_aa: CASSLAPSGDHEQYF

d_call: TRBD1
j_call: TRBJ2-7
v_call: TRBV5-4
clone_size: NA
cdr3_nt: TGTGCCAGCAGCCCCGGGACAGGGCCCCACGAGCAGTACTTC
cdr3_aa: CASSPGTGPHEQYF

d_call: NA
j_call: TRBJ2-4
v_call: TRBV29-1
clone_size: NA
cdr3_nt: TGCAGCGTTGTTAAGTCAGGAGAAAACATTCAGTACTTC
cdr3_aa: CSVVKSGENIQYF

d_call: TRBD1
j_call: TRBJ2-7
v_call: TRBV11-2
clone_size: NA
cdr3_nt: TGTGCCAGCACCCCTTTTGGACAGGGCTTGTACGAGCAGTACTTC
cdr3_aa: CASTPFGQGLYEQYF

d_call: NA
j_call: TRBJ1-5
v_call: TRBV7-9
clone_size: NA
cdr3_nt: TGTGCCAGCAGCGCCAAGGGACAACAGCCCCAGCATTTT
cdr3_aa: CASSAKGQQPQHF

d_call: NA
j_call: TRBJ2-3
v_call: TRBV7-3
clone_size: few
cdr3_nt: TGTGCCAGCAGCCACACAGGGAGTACAGATACGCAGTATTTT
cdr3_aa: CASSHTGSTDTQYF

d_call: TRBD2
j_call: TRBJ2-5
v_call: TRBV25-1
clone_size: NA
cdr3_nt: TGTGCCAGCAGTACTTCTAGCGGGAGGAACCAAGAGACCCAGTACTTC
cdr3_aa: CASSTSSGRNQETQYF

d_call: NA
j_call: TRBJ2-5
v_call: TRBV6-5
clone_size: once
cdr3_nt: TGTGCCAGCATTGAGCTGAACAGCGGGACCCAGTACTTC
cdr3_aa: CASIELNSGTQYF

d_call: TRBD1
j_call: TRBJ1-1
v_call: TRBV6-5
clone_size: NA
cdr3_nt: TGTGCCAGCACGTCCGGGACAGTGAACACTGAAGCTTTCTTT
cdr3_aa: CASTSGTVNTEAFF

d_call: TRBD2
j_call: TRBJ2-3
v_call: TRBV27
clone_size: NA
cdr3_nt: TGTGCCAGCAGTTCGACTAGCGGGGCTGGGGATACGCAGTATTTT
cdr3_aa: CASSSTSGAGDTQYF

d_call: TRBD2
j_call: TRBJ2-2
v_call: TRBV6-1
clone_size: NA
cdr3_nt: TGTGCCAGCACTGGCCCTAGCGGGAGTCCCGGGGAGCTGTTTTTT
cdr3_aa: CASTGPSGSPGELFF

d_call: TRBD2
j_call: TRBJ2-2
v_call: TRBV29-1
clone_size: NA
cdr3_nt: TGCAGCGTTGTTTCTAGCGGGAGTGGGGACACCGGGGAGCTGTTTTTT
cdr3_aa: CSVVSSGSGDTGELFF

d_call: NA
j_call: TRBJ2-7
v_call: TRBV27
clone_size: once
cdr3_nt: TGTGCCTCAATACCGCCGGGACCGAGGTCGAGTGAGCAGTACTTC
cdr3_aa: CASIPPGPRSSEQYF

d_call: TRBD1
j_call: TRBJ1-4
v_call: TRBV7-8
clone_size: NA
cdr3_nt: TGTGCCAGCAGCCTCGGACAGGGGTTTGAAAAACTGTTTTTT
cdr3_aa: CASSLGQGFEKLFF

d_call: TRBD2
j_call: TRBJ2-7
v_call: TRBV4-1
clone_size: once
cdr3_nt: TGCGCCAGCAGCCAAGCAGGGGTAGCGGGAGGGCCGGACGAGCAGTACTTC
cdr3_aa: CASSQAGVAGGPDEQYF

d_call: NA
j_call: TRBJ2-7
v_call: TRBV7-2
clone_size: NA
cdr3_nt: TGTGCCAGCAGCTTAGCGGCCCACGAGCAGTACTTC
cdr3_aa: CASSLAAHEQYF

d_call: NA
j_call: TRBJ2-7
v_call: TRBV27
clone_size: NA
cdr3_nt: TGTGCCAGCAGTCCTTGGACAGAACCAATGCCGTACGAGCAGTACTTC
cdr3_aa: CASSPWTEPMPYEQYF

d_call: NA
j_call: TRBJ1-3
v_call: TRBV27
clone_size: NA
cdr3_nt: TGTGCCAGCACCACTTACGGGGACACCATATATTTT
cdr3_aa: CASTTYGDTIYF

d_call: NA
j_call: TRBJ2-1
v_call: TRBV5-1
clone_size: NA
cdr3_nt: TGCGCCAGCAGCTTCAGGGTTCCCGGGAACTACGACAATGAGCAGTTCTTC
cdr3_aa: CASSFRVPGNYDNEQFF

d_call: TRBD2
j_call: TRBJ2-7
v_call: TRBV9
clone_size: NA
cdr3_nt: TGTGCCAGCAGCCCCACAGGCGCGGGAGGTAGCTACGAGCAGTACTTC
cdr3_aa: CASSPTGAGGSYEQYF

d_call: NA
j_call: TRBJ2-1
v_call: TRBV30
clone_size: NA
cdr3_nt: TGTGCCTGGAGTTTGTCTACGGCTGAGCAGTTCTTC
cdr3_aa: CAWSLSTAEQFF

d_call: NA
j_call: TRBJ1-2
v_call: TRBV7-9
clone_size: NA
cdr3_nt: TGTGCCAGCAGCTCCCCACCCGATCAGGGAGCTAACTATGGCTACACCTTC
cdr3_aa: CASSSPPDQGANYGYTF

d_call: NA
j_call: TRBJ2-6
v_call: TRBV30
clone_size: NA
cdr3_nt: TGTGCCTGGAACGTCCAGCTGGGGCTGGCCAACGTCCTGACTTTC
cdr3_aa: CAWNVQLGLANVLTF

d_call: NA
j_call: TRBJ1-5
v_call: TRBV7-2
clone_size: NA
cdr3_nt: TGTGCCAGCAGCTTATTCGGGGGCAGGGTGGGTTACAATCAGCCCCAGCATTTT
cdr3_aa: CASSLFGGRVGYNQPQHF

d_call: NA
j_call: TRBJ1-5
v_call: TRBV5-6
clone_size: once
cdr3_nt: TGTGCCAGCAGCTTTAAAAGGGGGTCTCAGCCCCAGCATTTT
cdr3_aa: CASSFKRGSQPQHF

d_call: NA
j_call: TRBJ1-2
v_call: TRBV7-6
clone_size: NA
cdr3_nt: TGTGCCAGCAGCTTAGACATCGGGACCCCTGCTCACTATGGCTACACCTTC
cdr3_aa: CASSLDIGTPAHYGYTF

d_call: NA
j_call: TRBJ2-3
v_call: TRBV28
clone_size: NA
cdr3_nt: TGTGCCAGCAGTTACGGACAGTATAACACAGATACGCAGTATTTT
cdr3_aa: CASSYGQYNTDTQYF

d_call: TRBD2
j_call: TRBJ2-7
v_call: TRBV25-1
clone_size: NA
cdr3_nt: TGTGCCAGCAGTGAATCAGCTAGCGGGAGTGGTGAGCAGTACTTC
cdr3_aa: CASSESASGSGEQYF

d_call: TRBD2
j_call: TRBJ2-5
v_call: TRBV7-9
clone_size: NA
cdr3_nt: TGTGCCAGCAGCTTAGCGGGCGGGAGGGCCTATCGGCGAGAGACCCAGTACTTC
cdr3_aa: CASSLAGGRAYRRETQYF

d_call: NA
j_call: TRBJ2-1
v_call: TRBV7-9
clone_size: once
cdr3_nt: TGTGCCAGCACCTCAAGGGGGGAGCAGTTCTTC
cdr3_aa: CASTSRGEQFF